One sample yielded the 23 T cell receptor beta chains listed below, sequenced in a study of cytomegalovirus exposure and HLA in healthy donors. Use of 60 Vbeta and 13 Jbeta primers characterized the PCR. The repertoire was sequenced with immunoSEQ multiplex PCR; TCRdb's copy has only in-frame clones and lacks some. The table shows about 92,000 clones, with approximately 80% occurring only once. The sample consisted of PBMCs. The receptors come from a young man in good health and CMV-seronegative.

The CDR3 loop reads CASSRGTDSYGYTF. CDR3 bases: TGTGCCAGCAGTCGCGGGACTGATAGCTATGGCTACACCTTC. The chain links TRBV6-5 to TRBJ1-2; weak D call: TRBD1 (5 bases). The V gene lost 5 bases and the J gene lost 4 bases, with 14 bases spanning the gap. Germline V gene sequence: CDR1 MNHEY, CDR2 SVGAGI. The length of the CDR3 is 14 residues.

The chain recombines TRBV5-4 with TRBJ2-7, with D perhaps matching TRBD1 (6 bases). Trimming shortened V by 1 base and J by 6 bases, and 8 bases separated the two germline ends. Germline V gene data show CDR1 as SGHNT and CDR2 as YYREEE (reference sequence). The CDR3 length is 12 residues. The CDR3 protein is CASSLMTGEQYF. Here the CDR3 DNA reads TGTGCCAGCAGCTTGATGACAGGCGAGCAGTACTTC.

The chain has TRBV29-1 and TRBJ1-1, with D hard to call. With 1 base removed from V and 5 bases from J, the gap between germline ends came to 8 bases. The germline CDR1 and CDR2 sequences are SQVTM and ANQGSEA. The CDR3 totals 12 residues. The CDR3 sequence is CSVEATATEAFF. The CDR3 region has the DNA TGCAGCGTTGAAGCCACAGCTACTGAAGCTTTCTTT.

The sample holds one count of this clone. The chain links TRBV5-1 to TRBJ1-5, with a tentative D call TRBD1 (6 bases). The CDR3 contains 15 residues. V lost 5 bases, J lost 5 bases, and 17 bases lay in between. The germline CDR1 and CDR2 sequences are SGHRS and YFSETQ. The CDR3 protein is CASSPGAGEYQPQHF. The CDR3 DNA follows: TGCGCCAGCAGTCCAGGGGCAGGGGAGTATCAGCCCCAGCATTTT.

This chain uses TRBV6-1 with TRBJ1-2, with D uncertain. The V end was cut by 9 bases, the J end by 2 bases, with 19 bases between. Germline-derived CDR1 and CDR2 are MNHNS and SASEGT. The CDR3 has 15 residues. The DNA for the CDR3 is TGTGCCAGTAGGGAGGCAGGACCCCAAAACTATGGCTACACCTTC. Its translation is CASREAGPQNYGYTF.

The chain combines TRBV5-1 with TRBJ2-2; 9 bases line up with TRBD2. The CDR3 has 16 residues. Germline CDR1 and CDR2: SGHRS and YFSETQ. J gave up 1 base and V 1 base, and 2 bases lay outside the gene matches. The CDR3 is CASSLWTSENTGELFF. The CDR3 nucleotides are TGCGCCAGCAGCTTGTGGACTAGCGAGAACACCGGGGAGCTGTTTTTT. Drawing the rest from reference TRBV5-1 and TRBJ2-2, the complete variable domain is KAGVTQTPRYLIKTRGQQVTLSCSPISGHRSVSWYQQTPGQGLQFLFEYFSETQRNKGNFPGRFSGRQFSNSRSEMNVSTLELGDSALYLCASSLWTSENTGELFFGEGSRLTVL.

The chain employs TRBV5-1 and TRBJ2-2; D is possibly TRBD1 (6 bases). Germline V gives CDR1 SGHRS, CDR2 YFSETQ. V gave up 2 bases and J gave up 6 bases, with 14 bases separating them. The CDR3 contains 15 residues. DNA for the CDR3: TGCGCCAGCAGCTTCAGCCTAACAGGGTCCGGGGAGCTGTTTTTT. It specifies CASSFSLTGSGELFF.

V usage is TRBV4-1 and J usage is TRBJ2-7; TRBD1 matches 10 bases. The CDR3 has 16 residues. Germline trimming cut 4 bases from V and 7 bases from J; bases unmatched to any gene: 13. Germline values: CDR1 MGHRA, CDR2 YSYEKL. CDR3 nucleotides: TGCGCCAGCAGCCCATCTGGGGGACAGGGGCCTAGGGAGCAGTACTTC. Amino acids: CASSPSGGQGPREQYF.

The chain is built from TRBV10-1 and TRBJ2-1; TRBD2 is a possible D gene (7 bases). Germline CDR1 WNHNN, CDR2 SYGVQD (reference sequence). The CDR3 has 11 amino acids. Trimming removed 8 bases at V and 13 bases at J, with 15 bases between. CDR3 sequence reads: CASEGGFDQFF. The DNA of the CDR3 is TGCGCCAGCGAGGGGGGGTTCGACCAGTTCTTC.

The chain joins TRBV5-6 to TRBJ2-7, with D tentatively TRBD2 (5 bases). The germline V and J ends were trimmed by 0 bases and 1 base, with 17 bases remaining between them. The germline gives CDR1 SGHDT, CDR2 YYEEEE. The CDR3 runs to 17 residues. The CDR3 protein is CASSLEGRRVPSYEQYF. In DNA form, the CDR3 reads TGTGCCAGCAGCTTGGAAGGAAGGCGGGTCCCTTCCTACGAGCAGTACTTC.

This sequence joins TRBV6-5 and TRBJ1-4, with 7 nucleotides matching TRBD1. The V gene's germline CDR1 is MNHEY and CDR2 SVGAGI. This CDR3 spans 14 amino acids. Unmatched junction bases numbered 8, after V lost 6 bases and J lost 7 bases. The CDR3 sequence is CASSPGEGAEKLFF. The CDR3 DNA reads as TGTGCCAGCAGCCCAGGTGAGGGGGCTGAAAAACTGTTTTTT.

V and J are TRBV28 and TRBJ1-2; 7 nucleotides match TRBD1. Germline CDR1 MDHEN, CDR2 SYDVKM. The length of the CDR3 is 16 residues. V lost 6 bases and J lost 4; bases outside the gene matches: 14. The CDR3 sequence: CASRTPDRAGSYGYTF. DNA of the CDR3: TGTGCCAGCAGGACCCCCGACAGGGCGGGTAGCTATGGCTACACCTTC.

This chain connects TRBV6-1 to TRBJ2-3; 8 bases fit TRBD2. The CDR3 sequence is 15 residues long. V lost 8 bases, J lost 5 bases, and 12 bases stayed unmatched. Germline V CDR1 and CDR2: MNHNS, SASEGT. The CDR3 nucleotides read TGTGCCAGCGTGGGGGCGGGGGGCTCTCGAGATACGCAGTATTTT. Translating gives CASVGAGGSRDTQYF.

The J gene is TRBJ1-2, the V gene TRBV9; no definite D call. Trimming took off 3 bases at V and 5 bases at J, with 14 bases between the two ends. CDR1 SGDLS and CDR2 YYNGEE come from the germline V gene. The CDR3 extends over 14 amino acids. The CDR3 loop is CASSADDTRYGYTF. The CDR3 region has the DNA TGTGCCAGCAGCGCAGACGACACCCGGTATGGCTACACCTTC.

The chain links TRBV5-4 to TRBJ2-5; 13 positions match TRBD2. CDR1 and CDR2 from the germline V gene are SGHNT and YYREEE (reference sequence). After removal of 4 bases from V and 5 bases from J, the junction contained 17 bases not matched to a gene. This CDR3 comprises 19 residues. Here the CDR3 reads CASSRGGGTSGTALETQYF. In nucleotides, the CDR3 is TGTGCCAGCAGCCGTGGAGGGGGGACTAGCGGGACCGCCCTGGAGACCCAGTACTTC.

The genes are TRBV19 and TRBJ1-2, with TRBD1 matching 7 bases. The trim removed 3 bases at V and 4 bases at J, leaving 11 bases unmatched. This CDR3 comprises 16 residues. CDR1 and CDR2 (germline): LNHDA, SQIVND (reference sequence). As DNA, the CDR3 is TGTGCCAGTAGTATCTGGGGCAGGGGGACGTTCTATGGCTACACCTTC. Protein product: CASSIWGRGTFYGYTF.

Details on this clone: At one end, the junction sequence differs from germline, possibly due to a read error. The J gene is TRBJ1-4, the V gene TRBV7-9; 10 nucleotides agree with TRBD1. Germline CDR1 and CDR2: SEHNR and FQNEAQ (reference sequence). The CDR3 is made up of 17 amino acids. The CDR3 DNA reads TGTTCCAGCAGCTGGGGACAGGGGTATGCAACTAATGAAAAACTGTTTTTT. Translating it yields CSSSWGQGYATNEKLFF. Complete variable domain (other parts from reference TRBV7-9 and TRBJ1-4): DTGVSQNPRHKITKRGQNVTFRCDPISEHNRLYWYRQTLGQGPEFLTYFQNEAQLEKSRLLSDRFSAERPKGSFSTLEIQRTEQGDSAMYLCSSSWGQGYATNEKLFFGSGTQLSVL.

This clone was counted a few times. This rearrangement joins TRBV6-1 to TRBJ2-1; 7 bases agree with TRBD2. The V gene end was trimmed by 8 bases and the J gene end by 6 bases; junction bases not matched to a gene: 4. The CDR3 covers 12 residues. Germline V lookup: CDR1 MNHNS, CDR2 SASEGT. The CDR3 spells CASGGRGNEQFF. The CDR3 DNA sequence: TGTGCCAGCGGGGGGAGGGGCAATGAGCAGTTCTTC.

The chain is built from TRBV4-2 and TRBJ2-3; TRBD1 might be the D (5 bases). From germline, CDR1 is LGHNA and CDR2 YNFKEQ. Trimming left V 0 bases short and J 2 bases short, with 12 bases between. The CDR3 spans 16 residues. CDR3 loop: CASSQEMGPDTDTQYF. The CDR3, as DNA: TGTGCCAGCAGCCAAGAGATGGGGCCCGACACAGATACGCAGTATTTT.

This clone showed up just a few times. The rearrangement joins TRBV6-1 to TRBJ1-1; 8 bases are a match to TRBD1. V was clipped by 6 bases and J by 11 bases; unmatched bases: 14. The CDR3 length is 14 residues. Germline values: CDR1 MNHNS, CDR2 SASEGT. This CDR3 is CASRGTGFPGAAFF. The CDR3 DNA reads as TGTGCCAGCAGGGGGACAGGTTTTCCGGGTGCGGCTTTCTTT.

This clone was found a few times. The CDR3 coding sequence is TGTGCCAGTAGTTCAACAGGGGGCGTAAAGGGTCAGCCCCAGCATTTT. Amino acid sequence: CASSSTGGVKGQPQHF. This chain uses TRBV19 with TRBJ1-5, with 9 bases fitting TRBD1. The CDR3 covers 16 residues. Trimming took 5 bases from V and 6 from J; bases not matched to a gene: 11. Germline CDR1 and CDR2: LNHDA and SQIVND (reference sequence).

This clone has just one count. This chain joins TRBV5-1 and TRBJ1-1; 7 bases line up with TRBD1. Losses at the gene ends were 4 bases for V and 4 bases for J; bases not matched to a gene: 7. Germline CDR1 reads SGHRS; CDR2 reads YFSETQ. CDR3 length equals 14 residues. The CDR3 sequence: CASSIEQGTTEAFF. The CDR3 nucleotides read TGCGCCAGCAGCATAGAACAGGGGACCACTGAAGCTTTCTTT.

The chain's CDR3 is CASSRGQGGLKLFF. CDR3 bases: TGTGCCAGCAGCCGAGGACAGGGGGGGCTGAAACTGTTTTTT. The chain recombines TRBV14 with TRBJ1-4; 10 bases are shared with TRBD1. V lost 4 bases and J lost 11; bases outside the gene matches: 7. This CDR3 has 14 residues. Germline CDR1 reads SGHDN; CDR2 reads FVKESK.